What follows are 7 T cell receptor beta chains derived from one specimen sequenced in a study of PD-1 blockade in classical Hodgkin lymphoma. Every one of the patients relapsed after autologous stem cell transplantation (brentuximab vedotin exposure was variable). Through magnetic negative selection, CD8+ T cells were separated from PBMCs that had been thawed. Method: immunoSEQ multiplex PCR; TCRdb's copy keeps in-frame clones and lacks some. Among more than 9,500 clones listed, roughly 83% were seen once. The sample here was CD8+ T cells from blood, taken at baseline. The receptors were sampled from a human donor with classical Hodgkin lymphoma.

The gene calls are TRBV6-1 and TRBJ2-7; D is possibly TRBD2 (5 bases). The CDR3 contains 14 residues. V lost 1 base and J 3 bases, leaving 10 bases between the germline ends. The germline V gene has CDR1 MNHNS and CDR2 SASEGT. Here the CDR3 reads CASSEVGSVYEQYF. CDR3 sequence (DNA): TGTGCCAGCAGTGAAGTAGGGAGTGTCTACGAGCAGTACTTC.

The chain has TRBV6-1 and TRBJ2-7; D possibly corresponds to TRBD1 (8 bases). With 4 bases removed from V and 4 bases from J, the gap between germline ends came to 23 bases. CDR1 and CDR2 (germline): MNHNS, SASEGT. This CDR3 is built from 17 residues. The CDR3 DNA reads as TGTGCCAGCAGTGTCGGGACAGGCCGGGACTACCTATACGAGCAGTACTTC. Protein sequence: CASSVGTGRDYLYEQYF.

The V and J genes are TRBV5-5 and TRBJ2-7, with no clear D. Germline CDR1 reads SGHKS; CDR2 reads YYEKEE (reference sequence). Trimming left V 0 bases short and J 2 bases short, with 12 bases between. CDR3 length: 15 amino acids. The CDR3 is CASSLVEFLAYEQYF. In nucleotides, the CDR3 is TGTGCCAGCAGCTTGGTGGAGTTCCTCGCCTACGAGCAGTACTTC.

Written as DNA, the CDR3 is TGTGCCAGCAGCCATACCACAGGGACAGGCTACGAGCAGTACTTC. It codes for CASSHTTGTGYEQYF. The chain links TRBV14 to TRBJ2-7; 8 bases agree with TRBD1. The CDR3 runs 15 residues. Germline loops: CDR1 SGHDN, CDR2 FVKESK. V shed 3 bases, J shed 3 bases, and the junction held 7 bases outside the gene matches.

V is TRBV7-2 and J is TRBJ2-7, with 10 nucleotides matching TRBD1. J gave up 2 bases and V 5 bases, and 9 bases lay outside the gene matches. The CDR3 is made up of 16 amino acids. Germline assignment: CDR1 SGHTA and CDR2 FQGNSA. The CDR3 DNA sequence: TGTGCCAGCAGCCCTGTAGGCGGGACAGGGGCCTACGAGCAGTACTTC. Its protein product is CASSPVGGTGAYEQYF.

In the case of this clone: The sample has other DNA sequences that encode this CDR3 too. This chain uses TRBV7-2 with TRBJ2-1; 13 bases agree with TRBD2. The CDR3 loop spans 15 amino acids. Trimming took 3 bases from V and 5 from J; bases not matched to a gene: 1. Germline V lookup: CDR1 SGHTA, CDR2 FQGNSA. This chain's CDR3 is CASSLTSGRNNEQFF. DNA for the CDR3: TGTGCCAGCAGCTTGACTAGCGGGAGGAACAATGAGCAGTTCTTC.

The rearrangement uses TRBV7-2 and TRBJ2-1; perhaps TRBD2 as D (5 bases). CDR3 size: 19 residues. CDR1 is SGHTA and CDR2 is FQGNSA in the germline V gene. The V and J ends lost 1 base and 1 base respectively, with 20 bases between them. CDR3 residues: CASSLEERVAPISYNEQFF. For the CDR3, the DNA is TGTGCCAGCAGCTTAGAGGAGAGGGTGGCGCCCATATCCTACAATGAGCAGTTCTTC.